The 19 T cell receptor beta chains below all came from one sample that was sequenced in a study of cytomegalovirus exposure and HLA in healthy donors. The PCR used 60 Vbeta and 13 Jbeta primers. The protocol was immunoSEQ multiplex PCR, while the TCRdb copy is restricted to in-frame clones and leaves out a portion. The sample holds about 170,000 clones. The sequenced sample was PBMCs. The receptors here all came from a woman between 18 and 29 years old in good health and CMV-seropositive.

The rearrangement links TRBV2 to TRBJ2-4; TRBD2 is a possible D gene (6 bases). Trimming took off 5 bases at V and 6 bases at J, with 20 bases between the two ends. Germline V CDR1 and CDR2: SNHLY, FYNNEI. The CDR3 runs 16 residues. The CDR3 protein is CASSRSSGGGINIQYF. DNA for the CDR3: TGTGCCAGCAGTCGAAGCTCCGGGGGTGGGATAAACATTCAGTACTTC.

V gene TRBV9 combines with J gene TRBJ2-3; D possibly corresponds to TRBD2 (5 bases). CDR1 and CDR2 from the germline V gene are SGDLS and YYNGEE. The V gene lost 4 bases and the J gene lost 2 bases, with 8 bases spanning the gap. This CDR3 has 13 residues. The CDR3 DNA reads TGTGCCAGCAGCACGGGGATCACAGATACGCAGTATTTT. It is translated as CASSTGITDTQYF.

This chain joins TRBV5-1 and TRBJ2-1, with a tentative D call TRBD1 (6 bases). The CDR3 covers 14 residues. Germline V gene data show CDR1 as SGHRS and CDR2 as YFSETQ. Deletions cut 2 bases from V and 1 base from J, with 7 bases between. The CDR3 nucleotides read TGCGCCAGCAGCTTCGGACAGTCCTACAATGAGCAGTTCTTC. Amino acids: CASSFGQSYNEQFF.

This CDR3 is CAWNTGREPHEQYF. Written as DNA, the CDR3 is TGTGCCTGGAATACGGGGCGGGAGCCCCACGAGCAGTACTTC. The rearrangement joins TRBV30 to TRBJ2-7; 7 bases match TRBD2. Losses at the gene ends were 4 bases for V and 5 bases for J; bases not matched to a gene: 11. CDR1 and CDR2 from the germline V gene are GTSNPN and SVGIG (reference sequence). The CDR3 spans 14 residues. Based on the CDR3 plus reference TRBV30 and TRBJ2-7, the full variable domain is SQTIHQWPATLVQPVGSPLSLECTVEGTSNPNLYWYRQAAGRGLQLLFYSVGIGQISSEVPQNLSASRPQDRQFILSSKKLLLSDSGFYLCAWNTGREPHEQYFGPGTRLTVT.

This chain uses TRBV19 with TRBJ2-1; 7 nucleotides agree with TRBD2. The CDR3 extends over 14 amino acids. J was trimmed by 7 bases and V by 4 bases; bases with no gene match: 7. The germline gives CDR1 LNHDA, CDR2 SQIVND (reference sequence). In DNA form, the CDR3 reads TGTGCCAGTAGTAGCGGGAGAGGAACGAATGAGCAGTTCTTC. Protein: CASSSGRGTNEQFF.

This sequence joins TRBV4-3 and TRBJ2-7, with a weak D call TRBD1 (5 bases). Germline CDR1 LGHNA, CDR2 YSLEER. Trimming removed 2 bases from V and 0 bases from J, with 14 bases in between. There are 16 residues in the CDR3. CDR3 nucleotides: TGCGCCAGCAGCCAAAGTTGGGCCCAGGGCTCCTACGAGCAGTACTTC. Its translation is CASSQSWAQGSYEQYF.

The chain is built from TRBV7-2 and TRBJ1-2, with a weak D call TRBD1 (6 bases). CDR1 SGHTA and CDR2 FQGNSA come from the germline V gene. The CDR3 extends over 13 amino acids. The V end was cut by 2 bases, the J end by 4 bases, with 8 bases between. CDR3 protein: CASSLLQGYGYTF. CDR3 DNA: TGTGCCAGCAGCTTACTACAGGGCTATGGCTACACCTTC.

The J gene is TRBJ2-3, the V gene TRBV6-1, with 7 bases identical to TRBD2. V lost 8 bases to trimming and J lost 2 bases; unmatched junction nucleotides: 4. The CDR3 sequence is 13 residues long. CDR1 and CDR2 (germline): MNHNS, SASEGT. Here the CDR3 DNA reads TGTGCCAGCGGGGGGGTGGACACAGATACGCAGTATTTT. This codes for CASGGVDTDTQYF.

The rearrangement joins TRBV1 to TRBJ2-1; whether TRBD2, the table's D call, matches the DNA was not checked. TRBV1 is reported as a pseudogene. There are 18 residues in the CDR3. The CDR3 region is CTSSQGTSGTKGLIEQFF. CDR3 DNA: TGCACCAGCAGCCAAGGGACTAGCGGGACTAAAGGTCTGATTGAGCAGTTCTTC.

The V gene is TRBV15, the J gene TRBJ2-7; 14 bases are shared with TRBD2. J lost 2 bases, V lost 3 bases, and 0 bases had no gene match. CDR1 and CDR2 (germline): LNHNV, YYDKDF (reference sequence). This CDR3 has 15 residues. This chain's CDR3 is CATSRTSGGAYEQYF. CDR3 sequence (DNA): TGTGCCACCAGCAGGACTAGCGGGGGGGCCTACGAGCAGTACTTC.

The chain combines TRBV30 with TRBJ2-7; 8 bases are a match to TRBD2. Trimming cost V 0 bases and J 4 bases; bases outside gene matches: 5. CDR1 and CDR2 (germline): GTSNPN, SVGIG (reference sequence). This CDR3 is 14 amino acids long. CDR3 in amino acids: CAWSVLGGRYEQYF. The CDR3 bases are TGTGCCTGGAGTGTACTGGGCGGGAGGTACGAGCAGTACTTC. The complete variable domain, with remaining parts taken from reference TRBV30 and TRBJ2-7, reads SQTIHQWPATLVQPVGSPLSLECTVEGTSNPNLYWYRQAAGRGLQLLFYSVGIGQISSEVPQNLSASRPQDRQFILSSKKLLLSDSGFYLCAWSVLGGRYEQYFGPGTRLTVT.

The chain has TRBV5-1 and TRBJ2-5; TRBD2 matches at 9 bases. Per germline, CDR1 SGHRS and CDR2 YFSETQ. Trimming at V came to 5 bases and at J to 5 bases, leaving 4 bases not matched to a gene. CDR3 length: 13 residues. The CDR3 DNA sequence: TGCGCCAGCAGGCCTCTAGCGGGGGAGACCCAGTACTTC. Protein: CASRPLAGETQYF.

As regards this clone: Other nucleotide sequences from this sample produce the same CDR3. This chain connects TRBV7-9 to TRBJ1-3, with D hard to call. CDR1 and CDR2 (germline): SEHNR, FQNEAQ (reference sequence). The CDR3 has 13 amino acids. Trimming cost V 4 bases and J 0 bases, with 4 bases left between them. The chain's CDR3 is CASSSNSGNTIYF. The CDR3 region has the DNA TGTGCCAGCAGCTCAAACTCTGGAAACACCATATATTTT.

The CDR3 coding sequence is TGTGCCAGCAGCCAAGATAGGGACAGCTTCTCTCTTGGCTACACCTTC. Its protein is CASSQDRDSFSLGYTF. The J gene is TRBJ1-2, the V gene TRBV4-2, with TRBD1 matching over 7 bases. After removal of 0 bases from V and 7 bases from J, the junction contained 11 bases not matched to a gene. Germline CDR1 reads LGHNA; CDR2 reads YNFKEQ. The CDR3 loop spans 16 amino acids.

The chain carries TRBV7-8 and TRBJ1-2; D perhaps matches TRBD1 (5 bases). The CDR3 runs 13 residues. Germline V gene data show CDR1 as SGHVS and CDR2 as FQNEAQ. V was pared by 4 bases and J by 8 bases, with 14 bases between. The CDR3 spells CASSSQGTGGYTF. In DNA form, the CDR3 reads TGTGCCAGCAGCTCCCAGGGAACCGGGGGCTACACCTTC.

V usage is TRBV30 and J usage is TRBJ2-7, with 12 bases fitting TRBD1. The CDR3 totals 17 residues. Losses at the gene ends were 4 bases for V and 0 bases for J; bases not matched to a gene: 10. The germline CDR1 and CDR2 sequences are GTSNPN and SVGIG (reference sequence). The CDR3 loop reads CAWIGTGGGFHSYEQYF. The CDR3 DNA sequence: TGTGCCTGGATTGGGACAGGGGGCGGATTCCACTCCTACGAGCAGTACTTC.

The V gene is TRBV4-1, the J gene TRBJ2-2, with 8 bases lining up with TRBD2. V lost 0 bases to trimming and J lost 7 bases; unmatched junction nucleotides: 7. CDR3 length: 16 amino acids. Germline V gene sequence: CDR1 MGHRA, CDR2 YSYEKL. The CDR3 spells CASSQDGSGSRGELFF. CDR3 bases: TGCGCCAGCAGCCAAGATGGCAGCGGGAGTCGCGGGGAGCTGTTTTTT.

J is TRBJ1-5 and V is TRBV6-1; D may be TRBD1 (5 bases). Germline V gene lookup returns CDR1 MNHNS and CDR2 SASEGT. The CDR3 sequence is 15 residues long. V was pared by 0 bases and J by 5 bases, with 11 bases between. In DNA, the CDR3 is TGTGCCAGCAGTGAAGCGTCTAGGGGATATCAGCCCCAGCATTTT. Protein sequence: CASSEASRGYQPQHF.

V is TRBV11-2 and J is TRBJ1-1; TRBD1 matches 8 bases. The germline gives CDR1 SGHAT, CDR2 FQNNGV. V lost 5 bases, J lost 10 bases, and 15 bases stayed unmatched. The CDR3 consists of 15 residues. The CDR3 spells CASSVAGTGIGGAFF. The CDR3, as DNA: TGTGCCAGCAGCGTCGCCGGGACAGGCATAGGTGGAGCTTTCTTT.